These T cell receptor beta chains were read from a single sample in a study of Graves' ophthalmopathy and Graves' hyperthyroidism. TCRdb reprocessed the multiplex PCR reads with MiXCR, giving one entry per CDR3 protein. Seen here are about 550,000 distinct CDR3 sequences, 35% to 45% observed once, and the top ten hold approximately 4.1%. The sequencing input was peripheral blood or thyroid tissue (not recorded which). All receptors come from an adult man with Graves' hyperthyroidism. Each CDR3 is given with its conserved first and last residue. The D gene is left open where the match is weak. Not all rows give a size; the values are once, few, many and, for expanded clones, a class.

TRBJ1-2 TRBV7-6 TRBD1 many CASSSMTGGVYGYTF TGTGCCAGCAGCTCAATGACAGGGGGCGTCTATGGCTACACCTTC
TRBJ2-3 TRBV19 TRBD2 . CASSDGTSGFADTQYF TGTGCCAGTAGTGACGGGACTAGCGGGTTCGCAGATACGCAGTATTTT
TRBJ1-2 TRBV20-1 . . CSARELRTNGYTF TGCAGTGCTAGAGAGTTGCGAACAAATGGCTACACCTTC
TRBJ1-4 TRBV28 . . CASGAGTARLREKLFF TGTGCCAGCGGGGCAGGGACGGCTCGTCTTCGTGAAAAACTGTTTTTT
TRBJ2-5 TRBV7-9 . . CASSWGLATSQETQYF TGTGCCAGCAGCTGGGGGCTAGCCACCTCCCAAGAGACCCAGTACTTC
TRBJ1-3 TRBV7-2 . many CASSLGSSSGNTIYF TGTGCCAGCAGCTTAGGTAGCAGCTCTGGAAACACCATATATTTT
TRBJ1-6 TRBV4-2 . few CASSQDIRDGNNSPLHF TGTGCCAGCAGCCAAGATATCCGGGACGGCAATAATTCACCCCTCCACTTT
TRBJ1-6 TRBV14 . many CASSQGGANSPLHF TGTGCCAGCAGCCAAGGAGGGGCTAATTCACCCCTCCACTTT
TRBJ1-2 TRBV30 . few CAWRSGSGGYTF TGTGCCTGGAGGTCAGGGTCGGGGGGCTACACCTTC
TRBJ1-4 TRBV10-3 . . CASSLFQRGNNEKLFF TGTGCCAGCAGCTTGTTCCAGAGGGGTAACAATGAAAAACTGTTTTTT
TRBJ1-1 TRBV24-1 . few CATSAHRDDTEAFF TGTGCCACCAGTGCGCACAGGGATGACACTGAAGCTTTCTTT
TRBJ2-7 TRBV25-1 TRBD1 many CASSVWGIQGAGEQYF TGTGCCAGCAGTGTCTGGGGGATACAGGGGGCAGGCGAGCAGTACTTC
TRBJ2-7 TRBV7-2 . . CASSSSYGQDYEQYF TGTGCCAGCAGCTCTTCATATGGGCAGGACTACGAGCAGTACTTC
TRBJ2-5 TRBV5-6 TRBD2 many CASSSEVASGRETQYF TGTGCCAGCAGCTCGGAGGTGGCTAGCGGGAGAGAGACCCAGTACTTC
TRBJ2-2 TRBV12-3/TRBV12-4 . . CASTIAGTGELFF TGTGCCAGCACCATAGCTGGCACCGGGGAGCTGTTTTTT
TRBJ1-5 TRBV20-1 TRBD1 . CSASSTTGAYNQPQHF TGCAGTGCTTCATCTACGACAGGGGCATACAATCAGCCCCAGCATTTT
TRBJ1-6 TRBV5-5 TRBD1 . CASSTSGTGRGNSPLHF TGCGCCAGCAGCACCTCCGGGACAGGCCGTGGTAATTCACCCCTCCACTTT
TRBJ2-5 TRBV10-3 . many CASSYYGPGTQYF TGTGCCAGCAGTTACTACGGCCCGGGGACCCAGTACTTC
TRBJ2-2 TRBV29-1 . . CSVEQGLNTGELFF TGCAGCGTTGAACAGGGCCTGAACACCGGGGAGCTGTTTTTT
TRBJ2-7 TRBV7-8 TRBD2 . CASSDPLGGAYEQYF TGTGCCAGCAGTGACCCCCTCGGGGGGGCCTACGAGCAGTACTTC
TRBJ2-7 TRBV5-8 . many CASSFAGDNEQYF TGTGCCAGCAGCTTCGCAGGGGATAACGAGCAGTACTTC
TRBJ2-1 TRBV20-1 TRBD2 few CSAGEREGQQF TGCAGTGCTGGAGAGCGGGAGGGCCAGCAGTTC
TRBJ1-5 TRBV12-3/TRBV12-4 . many CASSFSSSQPQHF TGTGCCAGCAGTTTTAGTTCGAGTCAGCCCCAGCATTTT
TRBJ1-4 TRBV7-2 . . CASSSGSRGRGEKLFF TGTGCCAGCAGCTCGGGGAGCAGGGGTCGTGGTGAAAAACTGTTTTTT
TRBJ1-1 TRBV13 . many CASSPPSGNTEAFF TGTGCCAGCAGTCCCCCGTCTGGGAACACTGAAGCTTTCTTT
TRBJ2-7 TRBV14 . many CASSQDTRGSRSYEQYF TGTGCCAGCAGCCAAGATACAAGGGGCAGCCGCTCCTACGAGCAGTACTTC
TRBJ2-2 TRBV12-3/TRBV12-4 . many CASSPQGGRTGELFF TGTGCCAGCAGTCCCCAGGGCGGGCGCACCGGGGAGCTGTTTTTT
TRBJ2-7 TRBV4-2 TRBD2 . CASSQPLAGGSGQYF TGTGCCAGCAGCCAACCGCTAGCGGGCGGCTCTGGGCAGTACTTC
TRBJ1-1 TRBV10-3 . . CAISESENTEAFF TGTGCCATCAGTGAGTCGGAGAACACTGAAGCTTTCTTT
TRBJ2-7 TRBV2 TRBD2 . CASSLAGGLNEQYF TGTGCCAGCAGTCTAGCGGGAGGGCTCAACGAGCAGTACTTC
TRBJ2-1 TRBV29-1 . . CSVEGLFNEQFF TGCAGCGTTGAAGGGCTTTTCAATGAGCAGTTCTTC
TRBJ1-6 TRBV7-2 . . CASRLSGGGDLSNSPLHF TGTGCCAGCAGGTTAAGTGGGGGAGGGGATTTATCTAATTCACCCCTCCACTTT
TRBJ2-5 TRBV20-1 . once CSAQPSGTQYF TGCAGTGCCCAACCAAGCGGGACCCAGTACTTC
TRBJ1-6 TRBV6-5 . . CASSYGGRNSPLHF TGTGCCAGCAGTTACGGGGGACGAAATTCACCCCTCCACTTT
TRBJ2-2 TRBV10-3 TRBD2 . CAISESGTSGGNTGELFF TGCGCCATCAGTGAGTCCGGGACTAGCGGGGGGAACACCGGGGAGCTGTTTTTT
TRBJ2-7 TRBV12-5 . . CASGAPGTPTYGQYF TGTGCTAGTGGTGCTCCCGGGACACCTACCTACGGGCAGTACTTC
TRBJ1-5 TRBV12-3/TRBV12-4 TRBD1 once CASRRTGWRQPQHF TGTGCCAGCAGAAGGACAGGTTGGCGTCAGCCCCAGCATTTT
TRBJ1-2 TRBV7-2 . . CASSLGGDSF TGTGCCAGCAGCTTAGGTGGCGACAGCTTC
TRBJ1-2 TRBV19 . once CASSPQGDILGYTF TGTGCCAGCTCACCGCAGGGCGATATACTCGGCTACACCTTC
TRBJ2-2 TRBV7-8 . . CASRIKRPDGQGKTGELFF TGTGCCAGCAGGATAAAGAGGCCAGATGGCCAGGGTAAAACCGGGGAGCTGTTTTTT
TRBJ2-7 TRBV10-2 TRBD2 few CASSAISGSAYEQYF TGCGCCAGCAGTGCGATTAGCGGGAGTGCCTACGAGCAGTACTTC